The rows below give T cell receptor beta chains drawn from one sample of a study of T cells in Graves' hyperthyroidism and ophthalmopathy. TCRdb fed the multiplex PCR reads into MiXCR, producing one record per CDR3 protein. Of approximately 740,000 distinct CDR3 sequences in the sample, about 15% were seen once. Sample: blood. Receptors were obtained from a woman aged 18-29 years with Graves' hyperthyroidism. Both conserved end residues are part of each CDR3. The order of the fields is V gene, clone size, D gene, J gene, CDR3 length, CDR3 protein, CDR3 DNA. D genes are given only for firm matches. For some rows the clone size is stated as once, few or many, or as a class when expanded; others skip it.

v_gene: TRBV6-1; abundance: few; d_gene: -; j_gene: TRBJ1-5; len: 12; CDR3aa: CATMEGNQPQHF; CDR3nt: TGTGCCACCATGGAGGGCAATCAGCCCCAGCATTTT
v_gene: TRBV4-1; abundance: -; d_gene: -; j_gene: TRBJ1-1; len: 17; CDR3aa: CASSQGTGKRVTTEAFF; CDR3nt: TGCGCCAGCAGCCAAGGAACAGGGAAAAGGGTCACCACTGAAGCTTTCTTT
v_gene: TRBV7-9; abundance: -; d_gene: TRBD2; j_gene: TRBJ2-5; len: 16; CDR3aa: CASSFSGLAGQETQYF; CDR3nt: TGTGCCAGCAGCTTTTCGGGACTAGCGGGTCAAGAGACCCAGTACTTC
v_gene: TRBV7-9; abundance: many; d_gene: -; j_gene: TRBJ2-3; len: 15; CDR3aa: CASSSPQGSSDTQYF; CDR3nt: TGTGCCAGCAGCTCCCCCCAGGGATCCTCTGATACGCAGTATTTT
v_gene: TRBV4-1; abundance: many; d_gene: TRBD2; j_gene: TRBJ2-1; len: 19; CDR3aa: CASSRRDTRTSGRDNEQFF; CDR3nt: TGCGCCAGCAGCCGCCGGGACACCCGGACTAGCGGGAGGGACAATGAGCAGTTCTTC
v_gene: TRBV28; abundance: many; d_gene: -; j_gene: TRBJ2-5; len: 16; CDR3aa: CASSPRQTSTGETQYF; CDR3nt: TGTGCCAGCAGTCCGCGACAGACCTCAACGGGGGAGACCCAGTACTTC
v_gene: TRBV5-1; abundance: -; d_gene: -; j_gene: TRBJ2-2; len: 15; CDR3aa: CASSLYAGLTGELFF; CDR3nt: TGCGCCAGCAGCTTGTATGCGGGGCTGACCGGGGAGCTGTTTTTT
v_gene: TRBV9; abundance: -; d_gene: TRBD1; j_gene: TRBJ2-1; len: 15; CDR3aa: CASSVGQGMGNEQFF; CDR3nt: TGTGCCAGCAGCGTAGGACAGGGGATGGGCAATGAGCAGTTCTTC
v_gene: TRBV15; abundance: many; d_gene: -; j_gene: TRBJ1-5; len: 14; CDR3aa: CATSREGNVQPQHF; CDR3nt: TGTGCCACCAGCAGAGAGGGGAATGTTCAGCCCCAGCATTTT
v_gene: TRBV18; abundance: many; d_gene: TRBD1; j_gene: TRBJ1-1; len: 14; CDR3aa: CASSLSTGSTEAFF; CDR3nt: TGTGCCAGCTCACTTTCGACAGGGTCCACTGAAGCTTTCTTT
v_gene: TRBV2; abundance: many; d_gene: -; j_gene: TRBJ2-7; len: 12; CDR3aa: CASRTGGAEQYF; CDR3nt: TGTGCCAGCAGAACAGGGGGGGCCGAGCAGTACTTC
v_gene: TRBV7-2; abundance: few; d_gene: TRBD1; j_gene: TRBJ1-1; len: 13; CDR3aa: CASSPPTGGAAFF; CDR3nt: TGTGCCAGCAGCCCCCCAACAGGGGGCGCAGCTTTCTTT
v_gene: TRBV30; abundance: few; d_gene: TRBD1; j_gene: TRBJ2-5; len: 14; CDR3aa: CAWSVTGGLETQYF; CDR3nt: TGTGCCTGGAGTGTAACAGGGGGCTTGGAGACCCAGTACTTC
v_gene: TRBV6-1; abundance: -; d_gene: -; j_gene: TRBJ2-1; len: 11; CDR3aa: CASRKDGEQFF; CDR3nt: TGTGCCAGCAGGAAAGACGGTGAGCAGTTCTTC
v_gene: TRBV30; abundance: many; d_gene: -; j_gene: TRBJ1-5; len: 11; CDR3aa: CAWGINQPQHF; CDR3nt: TGTGCCTGGGGGATCAACCAGCCCCAGCATTTT
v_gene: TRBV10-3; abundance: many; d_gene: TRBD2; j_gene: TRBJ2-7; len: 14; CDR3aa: CAISEASGGSEQYF; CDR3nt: TGTGCCATCAGTGAGGCTAGCGGAGGTAGCGAGCAGTACTTC
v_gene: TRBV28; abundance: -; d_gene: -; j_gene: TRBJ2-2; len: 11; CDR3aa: CASSFRGKVFF; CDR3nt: TGTGCCAGCAGTTTTCGGGGGAAGGTGTTTTTT
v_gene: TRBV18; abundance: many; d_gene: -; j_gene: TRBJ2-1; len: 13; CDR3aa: CASSPSQGSEQFF; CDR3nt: TGTGCCAGCTCACCGTCACAGGGTAGTGAGCAGTTCTTC
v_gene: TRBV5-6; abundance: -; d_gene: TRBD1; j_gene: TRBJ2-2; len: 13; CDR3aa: CASSMTGPGELFF; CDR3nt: TGTGCCAGCAGCATGACAGGGCCCGGGGAGCTGTTTTTT
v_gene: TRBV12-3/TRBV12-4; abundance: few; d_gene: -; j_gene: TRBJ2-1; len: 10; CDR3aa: CASGTHEQFF; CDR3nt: TGTGCCAGCGGGACTCATGAGCAGTTCTTC
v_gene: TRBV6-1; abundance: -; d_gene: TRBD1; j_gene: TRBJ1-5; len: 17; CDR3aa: CASRPGTGAGGNQPQHF; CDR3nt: TGTGCCAGCAGACCCGGGACAGGGGCGGGTGGCAATCAGCCCCAGCATTTT
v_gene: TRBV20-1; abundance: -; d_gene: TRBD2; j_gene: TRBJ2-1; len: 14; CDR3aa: CSARVLAGGSEQFF; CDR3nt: TGCAGTGCTAGAGTACTAGCGGGAGGATCGGAGCAGTTCTTC
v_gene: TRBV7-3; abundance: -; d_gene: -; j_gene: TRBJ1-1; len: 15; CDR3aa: CASSPMGRGGTEASF; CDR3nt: TGTGCCAGCAGCCCAATGGGGCGCGGGGGCACTGAAGCTTCCTTT
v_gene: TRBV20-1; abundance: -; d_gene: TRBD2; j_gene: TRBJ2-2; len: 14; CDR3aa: CSARTSGRTGELFF; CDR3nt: TGCAGTGCTAGGACTAGCGGGAGGACCGGGGAGCTGTTTTTT
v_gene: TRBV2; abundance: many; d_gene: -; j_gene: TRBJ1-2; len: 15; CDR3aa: CASNPLRGSNYGYTF; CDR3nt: TGTGCCAGCAATCCTCTCCGAGGCTCCAACTATGGCTACACCTTC
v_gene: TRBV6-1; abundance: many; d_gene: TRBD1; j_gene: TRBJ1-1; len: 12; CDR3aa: CASKRDRAEAFF; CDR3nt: TGTGCCAGCAAGAGGGACAGGGCTGAAGCTTTCTTT
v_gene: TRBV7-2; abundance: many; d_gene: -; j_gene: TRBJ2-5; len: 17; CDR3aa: CASSSGVLASKQETQYF; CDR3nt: TGTGCCAGCAGCTCCGGAGTACTAGCTAGTAAGCAAGAGACCCAGTACTTC
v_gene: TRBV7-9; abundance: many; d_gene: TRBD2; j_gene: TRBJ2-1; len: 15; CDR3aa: CASSSHSGSLNEQFF; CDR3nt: TGTGCCAGCAGCTCACATAGCGGGAGTTTGAATGAGCAGTTCTTC
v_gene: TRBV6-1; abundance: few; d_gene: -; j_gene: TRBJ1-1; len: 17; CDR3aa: CASSEENRGQRNTEAFF; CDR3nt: TGTGCCAGCAGTGAAGAAAATCGTGGACAGAGGAACACTGAAGCTTTCTTT
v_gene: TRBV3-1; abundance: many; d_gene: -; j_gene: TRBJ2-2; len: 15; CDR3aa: CASSHDWMDTGELFF; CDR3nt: TGTGCCAGCAGCCACGACTGGATGGACACCGGGGAGCTGTTTTTT
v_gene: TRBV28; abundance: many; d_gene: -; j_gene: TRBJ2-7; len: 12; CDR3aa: CASSLHVYEQYF; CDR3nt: TGTGCCAGCAGTCTTCATGTGTACGAGCAGTACTTC
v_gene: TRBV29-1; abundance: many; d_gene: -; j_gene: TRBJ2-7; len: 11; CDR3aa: CSVEDRNEQYF; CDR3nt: TGCAGCGTTGAAGATCGAAACGAGCAGTACTTC
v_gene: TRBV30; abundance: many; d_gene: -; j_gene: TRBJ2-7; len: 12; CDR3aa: CAWSEDLYEQYF; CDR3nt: TGTGCCTGGAGTGAGGACTTATACGAGCAGTACTTC
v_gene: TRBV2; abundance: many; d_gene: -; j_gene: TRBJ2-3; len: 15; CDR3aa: CASGRTTTSTDTQYF; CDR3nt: TGTGCCAGCGGAAGGACTACCACTAGCACAGATACGCAGTATTTT
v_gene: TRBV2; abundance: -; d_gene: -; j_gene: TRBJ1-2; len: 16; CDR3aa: CASSEGVWGSAYGYTF; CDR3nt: TGTGCCAGCAGTGAAGGGGTTTGGGGATCGGCCTATGGCTACACCTTC
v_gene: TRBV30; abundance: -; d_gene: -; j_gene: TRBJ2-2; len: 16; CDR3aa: CAWDPRGLGDTGELFF; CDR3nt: TGTGCCTGGGATCCCCGGGGACTCGGGGACACCGGGGAGCTGTTTTTT
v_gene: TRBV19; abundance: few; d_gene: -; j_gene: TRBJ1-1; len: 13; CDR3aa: CATGLTANTEAFF; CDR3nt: TGTGCCACCGGATTAACAGCGAACACTGAAGCTTTCTTT
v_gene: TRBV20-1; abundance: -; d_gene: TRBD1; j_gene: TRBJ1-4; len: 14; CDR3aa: CSARRQGSNEKLFF; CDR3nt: TGCAGTGCCCGTAGACAGGGATCTAATGAAAAACTGTTTTTT
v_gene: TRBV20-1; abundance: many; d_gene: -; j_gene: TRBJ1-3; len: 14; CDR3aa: CSANFQGQGNTIYF; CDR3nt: TGCAGTGCTAATTTCCAGGGGCAAGGAAACACCATATATTTT
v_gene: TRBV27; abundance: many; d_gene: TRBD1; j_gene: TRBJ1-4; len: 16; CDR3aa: CASSYTNAGGSEKLFF; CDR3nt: TGTGCCAGCAGTTACACCAACGCAGGGGGAAGTGAAAAACTGTTTTTT
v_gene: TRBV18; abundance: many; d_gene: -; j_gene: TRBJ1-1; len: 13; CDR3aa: CASSRSRIAEAFF; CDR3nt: TGTGCCAGCTCCCGAAGTCGTATCGCTGAAGCTTTCTTT
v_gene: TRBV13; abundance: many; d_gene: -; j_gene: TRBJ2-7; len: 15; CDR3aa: CASSWGTPSSYEQYF; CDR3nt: TGTGCCAGCAGCTGGGGGACCCCGAGCTCCTACGAGCAGTACTTC